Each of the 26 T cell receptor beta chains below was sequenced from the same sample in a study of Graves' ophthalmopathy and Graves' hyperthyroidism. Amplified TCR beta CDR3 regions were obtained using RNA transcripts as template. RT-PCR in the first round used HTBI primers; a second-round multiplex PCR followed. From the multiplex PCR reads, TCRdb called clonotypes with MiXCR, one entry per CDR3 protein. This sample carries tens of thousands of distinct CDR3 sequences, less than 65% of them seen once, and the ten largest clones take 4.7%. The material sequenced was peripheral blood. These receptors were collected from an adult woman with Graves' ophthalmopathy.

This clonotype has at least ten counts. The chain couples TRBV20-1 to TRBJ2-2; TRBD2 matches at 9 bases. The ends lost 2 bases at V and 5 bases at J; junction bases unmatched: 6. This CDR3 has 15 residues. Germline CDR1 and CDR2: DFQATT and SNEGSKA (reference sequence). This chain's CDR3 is CSARSGGRATGELFF. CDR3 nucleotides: TGCAGTGCTAGATCTGGCGGGAGGGCAACCGGGGAGCTGTTTTTT.

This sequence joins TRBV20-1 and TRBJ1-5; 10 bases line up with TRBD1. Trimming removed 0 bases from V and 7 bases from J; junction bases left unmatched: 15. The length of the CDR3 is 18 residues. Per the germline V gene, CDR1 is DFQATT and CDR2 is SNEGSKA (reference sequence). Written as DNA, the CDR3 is TGCAGTGCTAGAGATCCGGACAGGGGGTTACTAAGCGAGCAGCCCCAGCATTTT. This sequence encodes CSARDPDRGLLSEQPQHF.

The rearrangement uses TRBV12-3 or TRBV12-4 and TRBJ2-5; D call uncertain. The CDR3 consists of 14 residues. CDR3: CVSSLFEAGETQYF. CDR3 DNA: TGTGTCAGTAGTTTGTTCGAGGCCGGGGAGACCCAGTACTTC.

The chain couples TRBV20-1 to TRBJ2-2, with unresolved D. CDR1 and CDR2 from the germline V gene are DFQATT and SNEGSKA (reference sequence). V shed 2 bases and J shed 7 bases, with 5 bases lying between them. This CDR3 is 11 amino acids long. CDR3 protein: CSARRSGELFF. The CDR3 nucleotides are TGCAGTGCTAGACGAAGCGGGGAGCTGTTTTTT.

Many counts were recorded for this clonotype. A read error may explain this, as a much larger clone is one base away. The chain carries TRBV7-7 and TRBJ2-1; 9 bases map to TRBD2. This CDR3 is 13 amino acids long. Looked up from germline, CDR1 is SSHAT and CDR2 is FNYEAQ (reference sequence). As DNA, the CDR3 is TGTGCTAGCAGCTTAGGACTAGCGAATGGGCAGTTCTTC. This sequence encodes CASSLGLANGQFF.

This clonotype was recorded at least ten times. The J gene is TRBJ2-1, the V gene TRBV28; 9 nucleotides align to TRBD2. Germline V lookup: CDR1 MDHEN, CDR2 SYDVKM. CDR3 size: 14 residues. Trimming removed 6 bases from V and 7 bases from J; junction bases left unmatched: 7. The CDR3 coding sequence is TGTGCCAGCAGGGGGGCGGGGGGGAGAAATGAGCAGTTCTTC. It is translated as CASRGAGGRNEQFF.

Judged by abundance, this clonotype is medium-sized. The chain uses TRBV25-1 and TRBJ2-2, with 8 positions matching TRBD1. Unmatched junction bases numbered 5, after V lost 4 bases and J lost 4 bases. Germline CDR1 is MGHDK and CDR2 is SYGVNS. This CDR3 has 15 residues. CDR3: CASSGGQVLTGELFF. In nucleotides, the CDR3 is TGTGCCAGCAGTGGGGGACAGGTCCTCACCGGGGAGCTGTTTTTT.

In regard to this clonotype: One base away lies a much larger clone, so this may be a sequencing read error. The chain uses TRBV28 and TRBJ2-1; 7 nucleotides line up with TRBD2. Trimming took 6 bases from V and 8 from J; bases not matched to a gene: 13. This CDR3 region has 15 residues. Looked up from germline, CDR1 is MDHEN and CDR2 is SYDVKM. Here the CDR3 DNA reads TGTGCCAGCAGCCCTTTTGGGACTACCATCGATGAGCAGTTCTTC. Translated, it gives CASSPFGTTIDEQFF.

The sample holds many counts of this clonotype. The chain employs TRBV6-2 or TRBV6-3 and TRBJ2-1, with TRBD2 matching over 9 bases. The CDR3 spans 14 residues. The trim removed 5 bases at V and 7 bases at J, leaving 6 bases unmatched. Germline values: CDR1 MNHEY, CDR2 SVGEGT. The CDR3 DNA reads TGTGCCAGCAGTCGAGCGGGAGGAGGAAATGAGCAGTTCTTC. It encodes CASSRAGGGNEQFF.

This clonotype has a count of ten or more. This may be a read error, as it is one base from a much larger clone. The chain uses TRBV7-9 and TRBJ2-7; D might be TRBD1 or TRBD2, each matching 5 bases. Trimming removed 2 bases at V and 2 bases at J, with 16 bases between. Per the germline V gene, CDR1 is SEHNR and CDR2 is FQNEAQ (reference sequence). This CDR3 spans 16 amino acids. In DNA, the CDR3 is TGTGCCAGCAGCTTAAATAGGGGACGGCCTGCCTACGAGCAGTACTTC. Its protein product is CASSLNRGRPAYEQYF.

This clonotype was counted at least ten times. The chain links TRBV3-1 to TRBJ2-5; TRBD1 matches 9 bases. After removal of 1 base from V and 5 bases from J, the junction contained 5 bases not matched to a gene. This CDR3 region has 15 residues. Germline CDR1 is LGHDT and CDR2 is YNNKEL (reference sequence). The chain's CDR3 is CASSQVLTGGETQYF. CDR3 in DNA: TGTGCCAGCAGCCAAGTGCTGACAGGGGGGGAGACCCAGTACTTC.

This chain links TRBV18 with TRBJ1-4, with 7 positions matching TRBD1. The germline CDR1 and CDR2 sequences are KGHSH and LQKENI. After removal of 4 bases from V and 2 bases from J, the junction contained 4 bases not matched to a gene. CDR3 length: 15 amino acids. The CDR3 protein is CASSRTTGTNEKLFF. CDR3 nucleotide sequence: TGTGCCAGCTCACGTACGACAGGGACTAATGAAAAACTGTTTTTT.

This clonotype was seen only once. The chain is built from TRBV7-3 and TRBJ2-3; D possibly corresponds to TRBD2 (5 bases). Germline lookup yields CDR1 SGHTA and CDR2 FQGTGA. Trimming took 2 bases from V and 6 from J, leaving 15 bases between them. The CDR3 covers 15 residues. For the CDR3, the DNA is TGTGCCAGCAGCTTACAGGATAGGCCGGGGGATACGCAGTATTTT. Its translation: CASSLQDRPGDTQYF.

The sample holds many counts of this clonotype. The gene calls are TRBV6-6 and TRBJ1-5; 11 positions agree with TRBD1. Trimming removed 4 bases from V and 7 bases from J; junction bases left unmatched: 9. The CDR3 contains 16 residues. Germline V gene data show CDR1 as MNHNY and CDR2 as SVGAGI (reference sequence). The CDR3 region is CASSFSRTGGRQPQHF. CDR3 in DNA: TGTGCCAGCAGTTTTTCCCGGACAGGGGGCCGGCAGCCCCAGCATTTT.

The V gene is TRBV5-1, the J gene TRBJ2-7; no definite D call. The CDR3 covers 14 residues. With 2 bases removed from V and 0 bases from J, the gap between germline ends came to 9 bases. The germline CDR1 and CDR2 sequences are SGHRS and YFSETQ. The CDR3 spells CASSFGVPSYEQYF. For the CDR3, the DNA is TGCGCCAGCAGCTTTGGCGTTCCCTCCTACGAGCAGTACTTC.

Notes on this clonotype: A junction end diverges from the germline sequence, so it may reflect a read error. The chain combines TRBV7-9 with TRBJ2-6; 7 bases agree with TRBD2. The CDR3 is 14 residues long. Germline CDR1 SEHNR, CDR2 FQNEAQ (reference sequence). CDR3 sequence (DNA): TGTGCCAGCAGCTTTGGAGGGAGGGGAAACACTGAAGCTTTC. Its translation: CASSFGGRGNTEAF.

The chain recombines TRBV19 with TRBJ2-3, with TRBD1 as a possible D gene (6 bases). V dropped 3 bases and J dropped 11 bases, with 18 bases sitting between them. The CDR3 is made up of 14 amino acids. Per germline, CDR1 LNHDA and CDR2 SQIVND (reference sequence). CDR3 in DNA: TGTGCCAGTAGTATGGGGGACATTTTCCTCGAGCAGTATTTT. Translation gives CASSMGDIFLEQYF.

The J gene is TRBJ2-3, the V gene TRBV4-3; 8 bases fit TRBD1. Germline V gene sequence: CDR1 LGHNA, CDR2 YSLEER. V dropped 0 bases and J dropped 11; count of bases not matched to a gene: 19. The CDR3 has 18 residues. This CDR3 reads CASSQEGTGLSGFNEQYF. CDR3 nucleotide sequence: TGCGCCAGCAGCCAAGAGGGGACAGGCCTATCGGGCTTCAATGAGCAGTATTTT.

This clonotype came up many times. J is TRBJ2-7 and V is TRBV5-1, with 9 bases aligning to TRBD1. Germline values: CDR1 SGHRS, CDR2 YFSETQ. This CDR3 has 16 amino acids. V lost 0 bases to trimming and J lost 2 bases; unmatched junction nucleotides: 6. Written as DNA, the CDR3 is TGCGCCAGCAGCTTGGCAAACCGGGACAGGGCCTACGAGCAGTACTTC. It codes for CASSLANRDRAYEQYF.

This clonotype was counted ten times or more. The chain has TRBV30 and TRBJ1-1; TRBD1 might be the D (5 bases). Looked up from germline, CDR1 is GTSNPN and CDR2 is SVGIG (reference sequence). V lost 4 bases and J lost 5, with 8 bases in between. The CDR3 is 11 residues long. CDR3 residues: CAWTGLTEAFF. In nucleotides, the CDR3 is TGTGCCTGGACAGGGTTGACTGAAGCTTTCTTT.

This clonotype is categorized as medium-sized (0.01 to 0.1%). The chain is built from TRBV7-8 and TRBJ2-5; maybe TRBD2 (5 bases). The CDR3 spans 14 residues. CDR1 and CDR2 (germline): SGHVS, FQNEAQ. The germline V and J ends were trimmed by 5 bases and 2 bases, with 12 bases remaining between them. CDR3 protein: CASSGAPGQETQYF. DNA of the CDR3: TGTGCCAGCAGCGGAGCTCCGGGGCAAGAGACCCAGTACTTC.

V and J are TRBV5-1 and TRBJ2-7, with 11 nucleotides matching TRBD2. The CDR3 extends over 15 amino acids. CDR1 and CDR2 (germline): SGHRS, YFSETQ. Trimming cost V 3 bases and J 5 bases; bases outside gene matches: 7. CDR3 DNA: TGCGCCAGCAGCTCCACTAGCGGGAGTGCCAACGAGCAGTACTTC. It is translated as CASSSTSGSANEQYF.

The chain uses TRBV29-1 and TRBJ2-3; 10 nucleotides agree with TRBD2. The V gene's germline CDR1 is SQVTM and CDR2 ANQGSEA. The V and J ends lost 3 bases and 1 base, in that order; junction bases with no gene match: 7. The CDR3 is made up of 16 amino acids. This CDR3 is CSVDSGRTRGTDTQYF. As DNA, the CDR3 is TGCAGCGTTGATAGCGGGAGGACTCGGGGCACAGATACGCAGTATTTT.

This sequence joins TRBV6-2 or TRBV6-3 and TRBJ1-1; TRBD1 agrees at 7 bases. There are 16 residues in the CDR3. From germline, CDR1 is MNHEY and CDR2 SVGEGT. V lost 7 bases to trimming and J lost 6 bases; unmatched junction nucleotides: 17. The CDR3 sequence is CASTEPLRGGRPEAFF. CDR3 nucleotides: TGTGCCAGCACTGAACCTCTCAGGGGGGGGAGGCCTGAAGCTTTCTTT.

This chain's CDR3 is CSLTGYGNEQFF. The CDR3 nucleotides are TGCAGCTTGACTGGCTATGGCAATGAGCAGTTCTTC. The rearrangement joins TRBV29-1 to TRBJ2-1; no clear D. CDR3 length equals 12 residues. V lost 8 bases and J 6 bases, leaving 14 bases between the germline ends. The germline V gene has CDR1 SQVTM and CDR2 ANQGSEA.

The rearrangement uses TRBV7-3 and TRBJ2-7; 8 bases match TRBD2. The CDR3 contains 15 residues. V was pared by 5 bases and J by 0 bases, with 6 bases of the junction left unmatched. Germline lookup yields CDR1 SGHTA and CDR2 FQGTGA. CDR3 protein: CASSTGGMSSYEQYF. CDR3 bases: TGTGCCAGCAGCACGGGGGGGATGAGCTCCTACGAGCAGTACTTC.